The 8 T cell receptor beta chains listed next were all sequenced from one sample in a study of blood T cell repertoires in COVID-19. Profiled with immunoSEQ multiplex PCR; TCRdb holds only in-frame clones, not every one. Of roughly 250,000 clones in the sample, approximately 87% are singletons; the top ten hold about 12%. The source material was peripheral blood. These receptors originate from a woman aged 25 to 39 with COVID-19, enrolled during active disease.

The J gene is TRBJ2-2, the V gene TRBV7-9; 9 bases agree with TRBD1. The CDR3 consists of 16 residues. Germline trimming cut 8 bases from V and 3 bases from J; bases unmatched to any gene: 10. Germline-derived CDR1 and CDR2 are SEHNR and FQNEAQ (reference sequence). CDR3 loop: CASPKGQGIDTGELFF. The CDR3 coding sequence is TGTGCCAGCCCGAAGGGACAGGGCATAGACACCGGGGAGCTGTTTTTT.

In its sample, this clone was seen a few times. The chain is built from TRBV5-8 and TRBJ1-3; the D is unclear. Germline V gene data show CDR1 as SGHTS and CDR2 as YDEGEE. This CDR3 contains 17 residues. Trimming shortened V by 5 bases and J by 0 bases, and 18 bases separated the two germline ends. In nucleotides, the CDR3 is TGTGCCAGCAGGGCTTACCCAGGCTTCGACTCTGGAAACACCATATATTTT. Protein sequence: CASRAYPGFDSGNTIYF.

V is TRBV6-5 and J is TRBJ1-1; D is undetermined. Germline-derived CDR1 and CDR2 are MNHEY and SVGAGI. This CDR3 comprises 15 residues. The germline V and J ends were trimmed by 2 bases and 2 bases, with 12 bases remaining between them. CDR3 sequence (DNA): TGTGCCAGCAGTTACGGGAGATGGGGTAACACTGAAGCTTTCTTT. Its protein is CASSYGRWGNTEAFF.

This clone is a singleton in its sample. The chain combines TRBV5-1 with TRBJ1-5; D is unresolved. Trimming took off 0 bases at V and 0 bases at J, with 7 bases between the two ends. Germline V gene sequence: CDR1 SGHRS, CDR2 YFSETQ. The CDR3 consists of 15 residues. In nucleotides, the CDR3 is TGCGCCAGCAGCTTGGCCGGGAATAGCAATCAGCCCCAGCATTTT. Protein: CASSLAGNSNQPQHF.

The chain uses TRBV5-6 and TRBJ2-2; D is uncertain. Germline V CDR1 and CDR2: SGHDT, YYEEEE. V was clipped by 1 base and J by 1 base, with 2 bases between them. This CDR3 contains 13 residues. The CDR3 nucleotides are TGTGCCAGCAGCTTGCAGAACACCGGGGAGCTGTTTTTT. This encodes CASSLQNTGELFF.

The gene calls are TRBV4-1 and TRBJ2-2; unclear D gene. This CDR3 has 11 amino acids. Trimming stripped 0 bases from V and 10 bases from J, with 3 bases between. In germline, CDR1 is MGHRA, CDR2 YSYEKL. Written as DNA, the CDR3 is TGCGCCAGCAGCCAAGACAAGGAGCTGTTTTTT. Translation gives CASSQDKELFF.

V and J are TRBV5-1 and TRBJ2-3; the D is unclear. CDR3 length equals 14 residues. Germline assignment: CDR1 SGHRS and CDR2 YFSETQ. V lost 4 bases and J 3 bases, leaving 12 bases between the germline ends. The CDR3 is CASSKQPGTDTQYF. CDR3 in DNA: TGCGCCAGCAGCAAGCAGCCAGGAACAGATACGCAGTATTTT.

The chain combines TRBV6-5 with TRBJ1-4; unclear D gene. V lost 2 bases, J lost 10 bases, and 11 bases lay in between. This CDR3 spans 13 amino acids. Germline CDR1 and CDR2: MNHEY and SVGAGI. The CDR3 coding sequence is TGTGCCAGCAGTTACGGGCCGGATGGAAAACTGTTTTTT. Protein product: CASSYGPDGKLFF.